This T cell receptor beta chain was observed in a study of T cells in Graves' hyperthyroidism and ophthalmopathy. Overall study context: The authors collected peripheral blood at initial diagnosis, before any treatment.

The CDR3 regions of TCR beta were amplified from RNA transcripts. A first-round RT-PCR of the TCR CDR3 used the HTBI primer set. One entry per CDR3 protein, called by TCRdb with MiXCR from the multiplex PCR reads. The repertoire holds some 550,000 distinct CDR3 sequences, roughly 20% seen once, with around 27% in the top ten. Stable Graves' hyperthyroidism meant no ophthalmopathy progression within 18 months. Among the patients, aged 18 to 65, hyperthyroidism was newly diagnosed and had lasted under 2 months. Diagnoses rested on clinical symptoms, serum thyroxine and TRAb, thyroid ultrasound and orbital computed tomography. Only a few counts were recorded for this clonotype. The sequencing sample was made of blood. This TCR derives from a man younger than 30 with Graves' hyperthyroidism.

The CDR3, as DNA: TGTGCCAGCAGTCCGAGCAGGATGACAGTGAACACTGAAGCTTTCTTT. As protein: CASSPSRMTVNTEAFF. The chain has TRBV12-3 or TRBV12-4 and TRBJ1-1; possible D gene TRBD1, 5 bases. This CDR3 spans 16 amino acids. Trimming removed 5 bases from V and 0 bases from J, with 16 bases in between.